This T cell receptor (beta chain) came from a study of T cell responses to AZD1222 COVID-19 vaccine. Study-wide results and caveats: The donor group comprised mostly white British people and more females; the analysis possibly underestimated clonal diversity.

Repertoires were generated with immunoSEQ multiplex PCR, while TCRdb's copy carries only in-frame clones and drops some. The repertoire consists of over 150,000 clones, with around 88% occurring once and the leading ten covering less than 1.3%. Comments on this clone: Its antigen is as yet unknown.

The sequence came from an adult who received the AZD1222 COVID-19 vaccine. Source: peripheral blood, taken 28 days after the second AZD1222 dose.

The CDR3 DNA sequence: TGTGCCTGGAGTGTAGGGGCGGGAACCACAGATACGCAGTATTTT. It yields the protein CAWSVGAGTTDTQYF. This chain joins TRBV30 and TRBJ2-3; D may be TRBD2 (6 bases). Germline V gene data show CDR1 as GTSNPN and CDR2 as SVGIG (reference sequence). V shed 0 bases and J shed 2 bases, with 12 bases lying between them. The CDR3 has 15 amino acids.